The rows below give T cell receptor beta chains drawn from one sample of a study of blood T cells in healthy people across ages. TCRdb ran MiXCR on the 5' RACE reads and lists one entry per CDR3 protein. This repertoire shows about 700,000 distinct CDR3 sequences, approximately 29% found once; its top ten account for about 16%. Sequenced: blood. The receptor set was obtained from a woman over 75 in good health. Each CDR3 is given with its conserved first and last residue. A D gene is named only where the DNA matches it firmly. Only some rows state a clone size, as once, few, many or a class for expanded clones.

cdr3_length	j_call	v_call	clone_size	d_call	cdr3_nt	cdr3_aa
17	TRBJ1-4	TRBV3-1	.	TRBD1	TGTGCCAGCAGCTACGGCTCGGGACAGGCCTTCAATGAAAAACTGTTTTTT	CASSYGSGQAFNEKLFF
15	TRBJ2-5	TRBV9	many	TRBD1	TGTGCCAGCAGCGTCGAGGACAGGGGAGCTGAGACCCAGTACTTC	CASSVEDRGAETQYF
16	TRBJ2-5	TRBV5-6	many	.	TGTGCCAGCAGCTTTACTCTAGTGGGAGACCAAGAGACCCAGTACTTC	CASSFTLVGDQETQYF
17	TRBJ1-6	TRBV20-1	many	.	TGCAGTGCTAGAGTGGATACCACGGAAGCCTATAATTCACCCCTCCACTTT	CSARVDTTEAYNSPLHF
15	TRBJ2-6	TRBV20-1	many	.	TGCAGTGCTACCGAGCGAGGCTCTGGGGCCAACGTCCTGACTTTC	CSATERGSGANVLTF
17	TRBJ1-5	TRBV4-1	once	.	TGCGCCAGCAGCCAAGTCGAAGGGGCAAGTGGTAATCAGCCCCAGCATTTT	CASSQVEGASGNQPQHF
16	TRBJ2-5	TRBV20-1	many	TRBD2	TGCAGTGCTAGAGATCATGGGACTAGGGGGCAAGAGACCCAGTACTTC	CSARDHGTRGQETQYF
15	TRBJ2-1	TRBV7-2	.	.	TGTGCCAGCAGCCCACAGATGGGTGGGTACAGTGAGCAGTTCTTC	CASSPQMGGYSEQFF
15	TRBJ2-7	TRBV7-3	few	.	TGTGCCAGCAGCTTACGGAGGGGAGGCATCAATGAGCAGTACTTC	CASSLRRGGINEQYF
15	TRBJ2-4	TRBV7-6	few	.	TGTGCCAGCAGCTTAGAAGGCGGGTCCAAAAACATTCAGTACTTC	CASSLEGGSKNIQYF
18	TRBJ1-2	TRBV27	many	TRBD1	TGTGCCAGCAGTCCTATGTACAGGGGGCGCCCCAAAAACTATGGCTACACCTTC	CASSPMYRGRPKNYGYTF
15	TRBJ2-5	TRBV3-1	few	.	TGTGCCAGCAGCCAAGATCAGGGACTCCAAGAGACCCAGTACTTC	CASSQDQGLQETQYF
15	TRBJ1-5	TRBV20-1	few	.	TGCAGTGCTAGAGATATTGGCAACAGCAATCAGCCCCAGCATTTT	CSARDIGNSNQPQHF
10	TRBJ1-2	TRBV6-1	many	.	TGTGCCAGCAGGGAGTGGGGCTACACCTTC	CASREWGYTF
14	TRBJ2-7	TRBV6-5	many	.	TGTGCCAGCAGCGTGGGGGGGGGCTACTACGAGCAGTACTTC	CASSVGGGYYEQYF
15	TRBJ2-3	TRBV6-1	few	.	TGTGCCAGCAGTGAAGAGGGAGGTGGGACAGATACGCGGTATTTT	CASSEEGGGTDTRYF
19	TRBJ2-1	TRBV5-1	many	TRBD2	TGCGCCAGCAGCTTGGGAGCTTTCAGGGGACTAGCGGGGAATACTGAGCAGTTCTTC	CASSLGAFRGLAGNTEQFF
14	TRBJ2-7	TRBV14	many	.	TGTGCCAGCAGCCCCCGTGGACCGGTCGGCGAGCAGTACTTC	CASSPRGPVGEQYF
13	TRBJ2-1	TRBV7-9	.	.	TGTGCCAGCCGCTCGCCGGGGCGCGATGAGCAGTTCTTC	CASRSPGRDEQFF
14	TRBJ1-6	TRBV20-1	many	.	TGCAGTGCTAGAGCAGCCCGGACCAATTCACCCCTCCACTTT	CSARAARTNSPLHF
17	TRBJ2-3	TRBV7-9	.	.	TGTGCCAGCAGCCGCGTCCGGACCGGAGGGAGCACAGATACGCAGTATTTT	CASSRVRTGGSTDTQYF
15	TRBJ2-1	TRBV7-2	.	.	TGTGCCAGCAGCATGAGACGGGACTCCTACAATGAGCAGTTCTTC	CASSMRRDSYNEQFF
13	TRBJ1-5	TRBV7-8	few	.	TGTGCCAGCAGCTTAACCCGAAATCAGCCCCAGCATTTT	CASSLTRNQPQHF
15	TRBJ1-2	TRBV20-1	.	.	TGCAGCGTGACCGGGACGGACGCATTATACTATGGCTACACCTTC	CSVTGTDALYYGYTF
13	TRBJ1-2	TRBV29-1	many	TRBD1	TGCAGCGTGCAGGGGGCCGCTAACTATGGCTACACCTTC	CSVQGAANYGYTF
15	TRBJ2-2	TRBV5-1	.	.	TGCGCCACCTCGCGTGGAGGGGCGAACACCGGGGAGCTGTTTTTT	CATSRGGANTGELFF
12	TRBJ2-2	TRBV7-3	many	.	TGTGCCAGCAGCTTAATTATCGGGGAGCTGTTTTTT	CASSLIIGELFF
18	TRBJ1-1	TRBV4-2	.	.	TGTGCCAGCAGCCAAGGAGTGGGTGGGGGCGCGGGGAACACTGAAGCTTTCTTT	CASSQGVGGGAGNTEAFF
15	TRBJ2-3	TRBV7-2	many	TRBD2	TGTGCCAGCAGCTTGGGTTTTAGCGGGGGGGATACGCAGTATTTT	CASSLGFSGGDTQYF
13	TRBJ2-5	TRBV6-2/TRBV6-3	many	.	TGTGCCAGCAGTTACTTCGGGAAGGAGACCCAGTACTTC	CASSYFGKETQYF
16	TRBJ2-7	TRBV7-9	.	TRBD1	TGTGCCAGCAGCTCGACAGGGGGTACGCGCACAGATGCGCAGTACTTC	CASSSTGGTRTDAQYF
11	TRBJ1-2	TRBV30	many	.	TGTGCCTGGGAATCTAGCGTGGGCTACACCTTC	CAWESSVGYTF